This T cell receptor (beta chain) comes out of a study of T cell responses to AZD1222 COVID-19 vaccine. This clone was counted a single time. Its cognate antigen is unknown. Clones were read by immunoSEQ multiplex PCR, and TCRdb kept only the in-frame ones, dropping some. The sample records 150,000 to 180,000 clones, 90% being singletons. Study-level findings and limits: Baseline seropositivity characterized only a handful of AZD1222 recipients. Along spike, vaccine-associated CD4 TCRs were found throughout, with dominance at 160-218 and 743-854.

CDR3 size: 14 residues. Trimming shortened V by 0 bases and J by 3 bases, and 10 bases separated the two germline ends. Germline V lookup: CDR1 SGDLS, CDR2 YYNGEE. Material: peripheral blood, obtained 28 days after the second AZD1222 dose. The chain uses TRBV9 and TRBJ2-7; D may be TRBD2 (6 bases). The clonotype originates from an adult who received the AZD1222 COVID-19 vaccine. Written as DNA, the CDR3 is TGTGCCAGCAGCGTAGGCGGTAGCGGCTACGAGCAGTACTTC. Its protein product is CASSVGGSGYEQYF.